The 22 T cell receptor beta chains below were found in one sample sequenced in a study of T cells after posttransplantation cyclophosphamide. Sequencing was performed with immunoSEQ multiplex PCR; in TCRdb, only in-frame clones are kept and a portion is missing. The sample has approximately 10,000 clones, about 80% seen once. Controls had myeloablative marrow grafts with methotrexate and calcineurin inhibitor, sampled at 1 year. Sequenced here: PBMCs, sampled around 350 days after allogeneic stem cell transplant with calcineurin inhibitor and methotrexate. The receptors here all came from a male patient between 25 and 39 years old who received an allogeneic stem cell transplant from an unrelated donor, was CMV-positive, and had acute GVHD only. A share of the T cells may be of graft donor origin.

DNA for the CDR3: TGTGCCTGGAGTGTCCTCCTAGCGGGAGGGCCCGGAGATACGCAGTATTTT. It codes for CAWSVLLAGGPGDTQYF. The rearrangement uses TRBV30 and TRBJ2-3; 12 nucleotides match TRBD2. The V and J ends lost 0 bases and 5 bases, in that order; junction bases with no gene match: 9. The CDR3 is 17 residues long. Germline CDR1 GTSNPN, CDR2 SVGIG (reference sequence).

This clone was detected only a few times. The rearrangement joins TRBV6-5 to TRBJ2-1; D is uncertain. CDR3 length: 12 amino acids. The germline CDR1 and CDR2 sequences are MNHEY and SVGAGI. With 11 bases removed from V and 2 bases from J, the gap between germline ends came to 10 bases. The CDR3 sequence is CASRVAYNEQFF. In DNA form, the CDR3 reads TGTGCCTCACGAGTGGCCTACAATGAGCAGTTCTTC.

The chain employs TRBV29-1 and TRBJ1-1; D ambiguous. This CDR3 is built from 12 residues. Trimming took 4 bases from V and 2 from J, leaving 8 bases between them. Germline V CDR1 and CDR2: SQVTM, ANQGSEA. In DNA form, the CDR3 reads TGCAGCGTTGCCAGGCGCAACACTGAAGCTTTCTTT. Its translation: CSVARRNTEAFF.

The chain links TRBV27 to TRBJ2-1, with D perhaps matching TRBD2 (6 bases). This CDR3 has 16 residues. V was shortened by 2 bases and J by 2 bases, with 13 bases between the two germline ends. Germline loops: CDR1 MNHEY, CDR2 SMNVEV (reference sequence). DNA for the CDR3: TGTGCCAGCAGTTTAGGCACCCGGGGGACCTACAATGAGCAGTTCTTC. Its protein product is CASSLGTRGTYNEQFF.

The chain uses TRBV9 and TRBJ2-1; D is undetermined. V lost 1 base to trimming and J lost 6 bases, with 11 bases between them. CDR3 size: 14 residues. Germline lookup yields CDR1 SGDLS and CDR2 YYNGEE. CDR3 amino acids: CASSVIGGPNEQFF. CDR3 bases: TGTGCCAGCAGCGTAATCGGCGGTCCCAATGAGCAGTTCTTC.

J is TRBJ2-1 and V is TRBV19; TRBD2 matches 10 bases. The germline gives CDR1 LNHDA, CDR2 SQIVND (reference sequence). V shed 3 bases, J shed 6 bases, and the junction held 11 bases outside the gene matches. This CDR3 is built from 17 residues. The CDR3 nucleotides read TGTGCCAGTAGTATCGGAGCGGGAGGGCTGGGCGCCAATGAGCAGTTCTTC. It is translated as CASSIGAGGLGANEQFF.

The V and J genes are TRBV7-2 and TRBJ1-2; D not certain. The length of the CDR3 is 13 residues. The germline V gene has CDR1 SGHTA and CDR2 FQGNSA. Between the trimmed V and J ends, which lost 5 bases and 8 bases, there was a span of 15 bases. The DNA of the CDR3 is TGTGCCAGCAGCCCTAGGTCGGTTTGGGGCTACACCTTC. Translating gives CASSPRSVWGYTF.

This sequence joins TRBV30 and TRBJ2-1, with D perhaps matching TRBD2 (5 bases). Trimming cost V 7 bases and J 1 base, with 17 bases left between them. CDR1 is GTSNPN, CDR2 SVGIG, per germline (reference sequence). The CDR3 spans 15 residues. The CDR3 DNA follows: TGTGCCTTCCAACTGGTAGCGCCTTCCTACAATGAGCAGTTCTTC. Amino acid sequence: CAFQLVAPSYNEQFF.

The chain combines TRBV19 with TRBJ2-1; no clear D gene. CDR1 is LNHDA and CDR2 is SQIVND in the germline V gene (reference sequence). The germline V and J ends were trimmed by 1 base and 6 bases, with 4 bases remaining between them. The CDR3 contains 12 residues. CDR3 region: CASSIVSNEQFF. CDR3 nucleotides: TGTGCCAGTAGTATAGTCAGCAATGAGCAGTTCTTC.

This chain links TRBV25-1 with TRBJ2-2; 8 nucleotides match TRBD2. Trimming removed 7 bases from V and 2 bases from J; junction bases left unmatched: 9. The V gene's germline CDR1 is MGHDK and CDR2 SYGVNS. There are 16 residues in the CDR3. CDR3 DNA: TGTGCCAGCACCCCCTTCGGGAGGGAAAACACCGGGGAGCTGTTTTTT. This encodes CASTPFGRENTGELFF.

The rearrangement links TRBV5-1 to TRBJ2-1; no reliable D call. In germline, CDR1 is SGHRS, CDR2 YFSETQ. This CDR3 contains 16 residues. V was clipped by 0 bases and J by 7 bases, with 17 bases between them. CDR3: CASSLAEVSGRNEQFF. The DNA of the CDR3 is TGCGCCAGCAGCTTGGCCGAGGTCTCGGGTCGAAATGAGCAGTTCTTC. Full variable domain (outside the CDR3, taken from reference TRBV5-1 and TRBJ2-1): KAGVTQTPRYLIKTRGQQVTLSCSPISGHRSVSWYQQTPGQGLQFLFEYFSETQRNKGNFPGRFSGRQFSNSRSEMNVSTLELGDSALYLCASSLAEVSGRNEQFFGPGTRLTVL.

The V call is TRBV27, the J call TRBJ2-1; 9 bases line up with TRBD2. The CDR3 runs to 17 residues. Germline CDR1 reads MNHEY; CDR2 reads SMNVEV (reference sequence). Losses at the gene ends were 5 bases for V and 8 bases for J; bases not matched to a gene: 16. CDR3 sequence (DNA): TGTGCCAGCAGTCCCCACTTCGCGGGAGGGCCGATGCATGAGCAGTTCTTC. Its protein is CASSPHFAGGPMHEQFF.

The J gene is TRBJ1-2, the V gene TRBV7-9; tentatively, D is TRBD1 (6 bases). Per the germline V gene, CDR1 is SEHNR and CDR2 is FQNEAQ (reference sequence). V lost 6 bases and J lost 3, with 26 bases in between. The CDR3 is 18 residues long. The DNA for the CDR3 is TGTGCCAGCAGGAGTGACTTCTTCTCTGTGCGGACAGACTATGGCTACACCTTC. Translating gives CASRSDFFSVRTDYGYTF.

The genes are TRBV7-9 and TRBJ1-4; 12 nucleotides align to TRBD1. J lost 3 bases, V lost 5 bases, and 7 bases had no gene match. The length of the CDR3 is 17 residues. Germline CDR1 is SEHNR and CDR2 is FQNEAQ (reference sequence). CDR3 amino acids: CASSPGQGATANEKLFF. DNA of the CDR3: TGTGCCAGCAGCCCGGGACAGGGGGCGACGGCTAATGAAAAACTGTTTTTT.

This rearrangement joins TRBV30 to TRBJ2-5, with 11 bases identical to TRBD2. The V segment lost 3 bases and the J segment 5 bases; nucleotides outside the gene matches: 8. Germline V gives CDR1 GTSNPN, CDR2 SVGIG (reference sequence). CDR3 size: 15 residues. The CDR3 region has the DNA TGTGCCTGGAGCCTAGGGACTAGCGGTGGGGAGACCCAGTACTTC. It codes for CAWSLGTSGGETQYF.

This chain links TRBV11-2 with TRBJ2-3, with TRBD2 matching over 13 bases. The trim removed 5 bases at V and 5 bases at J, leaving 16 bases unmatched. This CDR3 region has 19 residues. CDR1 is SGHAT and CDR2 is FQNNGV in the germline V gene. CDR3 nucleotide sequence: TGTGCCAGCAGCCCAAGACTAGCGGGGGGTATCGCTGCGGGAGATACGCAGTATTTT. Its translation: CASSPRLAGGIAAGDTQYF.

This clone was counted a single time. V is TRBV10-3 and J is TRBJ2-5; D uncertain. V was cut by 0 bases and J by 1 base, with 3 bases left in between. Germline-derived CDR1 and CDR2 are ENHRY and SYGVKD. CDR3 size: 13 residues. CDR3 protein: CAISESSQETQYF. The CDR3 coding sequence is TGTGCCATCAGTGAGTCTAGCCAAGAGACCCAGTACTTC.

CDR3 sequence: CSVGQSNQPQHF. CDR3 bases: TGCAGCGTTGGGCAAAGCAATCAGCCCCAGCATTTT. The chain couples TRBV29-1 to TRBJ1-5; D call uncertain. This CDR3 has 12 residues. Germline CDR1 SQVTM, CDR2 ANQGSEA. Trimming left V 4 bases short and J 1 base short, with 5 bases between.

The CDR3 nucleotides read TGTGCCAGCAGCACTAGCGGGAGGGTGGCCGGGGAGCTGTTTTTT. The encoded protein is CASSTSGRVAGELFF. The genes are TRBV27 and TRBJ2-2; 13 bases are a match to TRBD2. This CDR3 spans 15 amino acids. V gave up 6 bases and J gave up 6 bases; unmatched junction bases: 4. Germline CDR1 MNHEY, CDR2 SMNVEV (reference sequence).

The chain joins TRBV19 to TRBJ2-5, with no clear D. The germline V and J ends were trimmed by 4 bases and 4 bases, with 13 bases remaining between them. The CDR3 is 14 residues long. From germline, CDR1 is LNHDA and CDR2 SQIVND (reference sequence). CDR3 DNA sequence: TGTGCCAGTAGTAATAACAGCCCGAGAGAGACCCAGTACTTC. This codes for CASSNNSPRETQYF.

This clone was recorded a few times. The rearrangement uses TRBV19 and TRBJ2-1, with TRBD1 matching over 7 bases. The V gene's germline CDR1 is LNHDA and CDR2 SQIVND (reference sequence). V shed 6 bases, J shed 5 bases, and the junction held 7 bases outside the gene matches. The CDR3 is made up of 14 amino acids. The CDR3 here is CASRDGQDHNEQFF. The CDR3 coding sequence is TGTGCCAGTAGAGACGGACAGGACCACAATGAGCAGTTCTTC.

This clone was counted a single time. The J gene is TRBJ2-7, the V gene TRBV7-2; TRBD1 is a possible D gene (5 bases). This CDR3 has 16 amino acids. Germline V CDR1 and CDR2: SGHTA, FQGNSA. Deletions cut 1 base from V and 4 bases from J, with 17 bases between. The CDR3 loop reads CASSLVFRAGAYEQYF. Here the CDR3 DNA reads TGTGCCAGCAGCTTAGTTTTCAGGGCAGGCGCTTACGAGCAGTACTTC. The full variable domain, its missing parts supplied by reference TRBV7-2 and TRBJ2-7, is GAGVSQSPSNKVTEKGKDVELRCDPISGHTALYWYRQSLGQGLEFLIYFQGNSAPDKSGLPSDRFSAERTGGSVSTLTIQRTQQEDSAVYLCASSLVFRAGAYEQYFGPGTRLTVT.